This paragraph covers one T cell receptor beta chain sequence. Its antigen is as yet unknown. This CDR3 contains 15 residues. The V gene end was trimmed by 0 bases and the J gene end by 8 bases; junction bases not matched to a gene: 4. Germline values: CDR1 SGDLS, CDR2 YYNGEE. The data were taken from a study of early stage breast cancer tumors. About the research overall: Samples were sequenced at about 10-fold average coverage.

Study observations and caveats: Most shared enriched TCRB sequences were commonly generated ones.

Sequencing used immunoSEQ multiplex PCR; TCRdb keeps in-frame clones, though not all of them. This table has about 9,500 clones, around 71% appearing once. Source material: breast tumor tissue. The chain is built from TRBV9 and TRBJ1-4; 10 bases map to TRBD1. This sequence was found in a person between 50 and 60 years old with breast cancer. In DNA form, the CDR3 reads TGTGCCAGCAGCGTAGGGGACAGGGGTTACGAAAAACTGTTTTTT. It is translated as CASSVGDRGYEKLFF.